This TCR beta chain is drawn from a study of graft-versus-host responses after intestinal transplantation. The germline CDR1 and CDR2 sequences are LNHDA and SQIVND (reference sequence). V dropped 0 bases and J dropped 4 bases, with 15 bases sitting between them. This CDR3 has 16 residues. Some clones are missing from TCRdb's copy, which holds only in-frame ones; the method was immunoSEQ multiplex PCR. This sample has some 90,000 clones, with approximately 87% found just once. Concerning this clone itself: Its target is unknown.

Study observations and caveats: Allografts carried high graft-versus-host to host-versus-graft clonal ratios in patients having graft-donor T cell macrochimerism.

The sequencing used unstimulated CD4+ T cells sorted from spleen or lymph node cells, collected before intestinal transplant. This TCR was sampled from a human donor who received an intestinal transplant. This chain connects TRBV19 to TRBJ1-1, with D possibly being TRBD1 (6 bases). CDR3 coding DNA: TGTGCCAGTAGTATAGACCCAAACAGGGTTGGCACTGAAGCTTTCTTT. Its translation: CASSIDPNRVGTEAFF.